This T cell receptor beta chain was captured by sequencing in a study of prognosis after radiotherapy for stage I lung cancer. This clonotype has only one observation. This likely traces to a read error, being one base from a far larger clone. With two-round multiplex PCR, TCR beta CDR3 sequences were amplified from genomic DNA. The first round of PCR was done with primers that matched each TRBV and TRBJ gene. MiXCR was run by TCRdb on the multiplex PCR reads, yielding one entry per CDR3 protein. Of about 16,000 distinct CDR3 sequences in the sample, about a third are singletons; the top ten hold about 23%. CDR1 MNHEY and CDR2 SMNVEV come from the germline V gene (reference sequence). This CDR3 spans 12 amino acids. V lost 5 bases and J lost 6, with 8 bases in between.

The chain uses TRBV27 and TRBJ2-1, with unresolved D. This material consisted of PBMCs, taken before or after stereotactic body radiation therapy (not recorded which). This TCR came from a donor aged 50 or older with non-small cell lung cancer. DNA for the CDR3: TGTGCCAGCAGTAAAGCGCTCAATGAGCAGTTCTTC. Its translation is CASSKALNEQFF.